The source of this TCR beta chain is a study of cytomegalovirus exposure and HLA in healthy donors. Study-level points and caveats: Rates of TCR association differed by HLA locus in a later analysis, with DRB1 highest and HLA-C lowest.

V gave up 3 bases and J gave up 5 bases; unmatched junction bases: 4. The CDR3 consists of 13 residues. In germline, CDR1 is SGHNT, CDR2 YYREEE (reference sequence). In the PCR, 60 Vbeta and 13 Jbeta primers were used. Using immunoSEQ multiplex PCR, the repertoire was profiled, and TCRdb retains in-frame clones only, with some absent. This table has about 140,000 clones, roughly 70% appearing once. Worth noting for this clone: Antigen: not known.

The V and J genes are TRBV5-4 and TRBJ2-7; 8 bases map to TRBD1. Specimen: PBMCs. The TCR was taken from a man in his forties or fifties in good health and CMV-seronegative. The DNA for the CDR3 is TGTGCCAGCAGCTCAAAGACAGGGGACGAGCAGTACTTC. Translation gives CASSSKTGDEQYF. Full variable domain (missing parts from reference TRBV5-4 and TRBJ2-7): ETGVTQSPTHLIKTRGQQVTLRCSSQSGHNTVSWYQQALGQGPQFIFQYYREEENGRGNFPPRFSGLQFPNYSSELNVNALELDDSALYLCASSSKTGDEQYFGPGTRLTVT.